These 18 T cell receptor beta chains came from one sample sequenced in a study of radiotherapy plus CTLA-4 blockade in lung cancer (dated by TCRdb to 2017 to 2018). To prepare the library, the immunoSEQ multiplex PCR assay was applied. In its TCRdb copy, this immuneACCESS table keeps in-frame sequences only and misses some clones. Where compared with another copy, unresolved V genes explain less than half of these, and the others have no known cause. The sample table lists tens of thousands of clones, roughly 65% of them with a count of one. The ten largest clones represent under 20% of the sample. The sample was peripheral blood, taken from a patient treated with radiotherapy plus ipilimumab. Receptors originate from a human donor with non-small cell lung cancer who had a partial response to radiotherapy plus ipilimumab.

Here the CDR3 reads CASQSARGGEAFF. CDR3 sequence (DNA): TGTGCCAGTCAGAGCGCGAGAGGGGGTGAAGCTTTCTTT. The rearrangement links TRBV19 to TRBJ1-1, with D perhaps matching TRBD1 (6 bases). The CDR3 is 13 amino acids. Trimming pared 8 bases from V and 7 bases from J, leaving 17 bases between. Germline V CDR1 and CDR2: LNHDA, SQIVND (reference sequence).

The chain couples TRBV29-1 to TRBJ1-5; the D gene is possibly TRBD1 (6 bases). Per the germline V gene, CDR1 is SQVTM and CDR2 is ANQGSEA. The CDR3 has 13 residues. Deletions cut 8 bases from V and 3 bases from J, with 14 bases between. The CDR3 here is CSTKTGPNQPQHF. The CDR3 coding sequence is TGCAGCACAAAGACAGGCCCCAATCAGCCCCAGCATTTT. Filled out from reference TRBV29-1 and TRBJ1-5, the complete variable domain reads SAVISQKPSRDICQRGTSLTIQCQVDSQVTMMFWYRQQPGQSLTLIATANQGSEATYESGFVIDKFPISRPNLTFSTLTVSNMSPEDSSIYLCSTKTGPNQPQHFGDGTRLSIL.

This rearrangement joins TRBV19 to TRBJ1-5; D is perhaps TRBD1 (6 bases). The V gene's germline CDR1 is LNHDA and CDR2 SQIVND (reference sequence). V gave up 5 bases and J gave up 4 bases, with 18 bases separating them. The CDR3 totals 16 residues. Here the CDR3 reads CASSPRTAELNQPQHF. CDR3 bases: TGTGCCAGTAGTCCGAGGACAGCAGAACTAAATCAGCCCCAGCATTTT.

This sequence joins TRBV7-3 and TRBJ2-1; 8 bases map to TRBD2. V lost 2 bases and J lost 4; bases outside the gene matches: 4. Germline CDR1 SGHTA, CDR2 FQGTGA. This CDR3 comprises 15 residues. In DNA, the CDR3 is TGTGCCAGCAGCTTAGACGCGGGGGGATACAATGAGCAGTTCTTC. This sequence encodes CASSLDAGGYNEQFF.

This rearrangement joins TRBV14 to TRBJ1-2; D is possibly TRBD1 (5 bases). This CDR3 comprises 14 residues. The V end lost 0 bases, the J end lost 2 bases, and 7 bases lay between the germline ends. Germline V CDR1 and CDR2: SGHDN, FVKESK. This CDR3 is CASSQEAGNYGYTF. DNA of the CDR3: TGTGCCAGCAGCCAAGAGGCAGGGAACTATGGCTACACCTTC. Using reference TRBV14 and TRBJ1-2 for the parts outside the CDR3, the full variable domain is EAGVTQFPSHSVIEKGQTVTLRCDPISGHDNLYWYRRVMGKEIKFLLHFVKESKQDESGMPNNRFLAERTGGTYSTLKVQPAELEDSGVYFCASSQEAGNYGYTFGSGTRLTVV.

CDR3 protein: CASSLLSGDTEAFF. CDR3 in DNA: TGTGCCAGCAGCTTATTGTCCGGGGACACTGAAGCTTTCTTT. This sequence joins TRBV7-9 and TRBJ1-1; D gene uncertain. This CDR3 contains 14 residues. Germline V CDR1 and CDR2: SEHNR, FQNEAQ (reference sequence). Deletions cut 2 bases from V and 3 bases from J, with 10 bases between.

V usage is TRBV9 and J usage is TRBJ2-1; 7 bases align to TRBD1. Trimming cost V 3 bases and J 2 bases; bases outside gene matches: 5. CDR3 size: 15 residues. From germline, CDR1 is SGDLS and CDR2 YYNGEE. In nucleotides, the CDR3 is TGTGCCAGCAGCGCACAGGGGATCACCTACAATGAGCAGTTCTTC. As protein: CASSAQGITYNEQFF.

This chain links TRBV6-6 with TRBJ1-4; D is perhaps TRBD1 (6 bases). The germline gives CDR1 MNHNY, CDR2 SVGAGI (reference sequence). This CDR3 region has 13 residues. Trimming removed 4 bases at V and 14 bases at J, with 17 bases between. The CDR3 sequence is CASSSLQGGYLFF. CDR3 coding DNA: TGTGCCAGCAGTTCTTTACAGGGTGGATATCTGTTTTTT.

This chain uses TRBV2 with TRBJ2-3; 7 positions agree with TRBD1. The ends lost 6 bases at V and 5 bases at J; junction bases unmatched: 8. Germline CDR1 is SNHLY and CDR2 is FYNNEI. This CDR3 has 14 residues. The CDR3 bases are TGTGCCAGCAGACCTACAGGGGTGGGAGATACGCAGTATTTT. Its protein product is CASRPTGVGDTQYF. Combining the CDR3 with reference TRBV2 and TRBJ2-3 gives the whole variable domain EPEVTQTPSHQVTQMGQEVILRCVPISNHLYFYWYRQILGQKVEFLVSFYNNEISEKSEIFDDQFSVERPDGSNFTLKIRSTKLEDSAMYFCASRPTGVGDTQYFGPGTRLTVL.

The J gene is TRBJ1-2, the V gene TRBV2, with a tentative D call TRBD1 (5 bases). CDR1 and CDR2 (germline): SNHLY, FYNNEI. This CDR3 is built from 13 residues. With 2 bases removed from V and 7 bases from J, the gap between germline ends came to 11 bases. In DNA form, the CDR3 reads TGTGCCAGCAGTGAACTGGAGGGACGTGGCTACACCTTC. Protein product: CASSELEGRGYTF.

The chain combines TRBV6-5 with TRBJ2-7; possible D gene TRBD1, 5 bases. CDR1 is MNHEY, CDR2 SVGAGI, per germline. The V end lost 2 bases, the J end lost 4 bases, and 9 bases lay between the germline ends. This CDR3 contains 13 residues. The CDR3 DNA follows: TGTGCCAGCAGTTACGGGGCCGGGTACGAGCAGTACTTC. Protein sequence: CASSYGAGYEQYF.

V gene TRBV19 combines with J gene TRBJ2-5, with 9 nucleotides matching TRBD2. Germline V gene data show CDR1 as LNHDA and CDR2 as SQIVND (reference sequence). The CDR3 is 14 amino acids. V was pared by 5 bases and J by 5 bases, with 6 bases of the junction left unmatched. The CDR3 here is CASSRLAGRETQYF. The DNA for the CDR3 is TGTGCCAGTAGTCGGCTAGCGGGGAGGGAGACCCAGTACTTC.

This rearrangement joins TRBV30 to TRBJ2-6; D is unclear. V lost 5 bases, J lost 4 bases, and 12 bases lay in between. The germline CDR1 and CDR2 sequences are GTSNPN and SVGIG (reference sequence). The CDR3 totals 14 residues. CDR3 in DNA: TGTGCCTGGGAGAATCGAGCAGGGGCCAACGTCCTGACTTTC. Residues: CAWENRAGANVLTF.

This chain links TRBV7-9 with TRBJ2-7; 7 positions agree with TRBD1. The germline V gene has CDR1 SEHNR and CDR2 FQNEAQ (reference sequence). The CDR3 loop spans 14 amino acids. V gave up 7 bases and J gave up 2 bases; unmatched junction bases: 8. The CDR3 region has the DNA TGTGCCAGCATGTCCGGGGACAGCCCCTACGAGCAGTACTTC. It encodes CASMSGDSPYEQYF.

The CDR3 loop is CASSLVAGGISDEQFF. The CDR3 nucleotides are TGCGCCAGCAGCTTGGTGGCGGGAGGCATATCGGATGAGCAGTTCTTC. This chain links TRBV5-1 with TRBJ2-1, with 8 bases identical to TRBD2. The CDR3 sequence is 16 residues long. Per germline, CDR1 SGHRS and CDR2 YFSETQ. The V and J ends lost 0 bases and 8 bases, in that order; junction bases with no gene match: 10.

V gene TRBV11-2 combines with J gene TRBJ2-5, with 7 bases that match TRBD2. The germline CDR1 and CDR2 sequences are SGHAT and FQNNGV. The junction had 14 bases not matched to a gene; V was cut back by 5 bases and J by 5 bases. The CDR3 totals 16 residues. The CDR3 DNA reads TGTGCCAGCAGCCGGGGGACTAACCCCCCCCCGGAGACCCAGTACTTC. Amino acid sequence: CASSRGTNPPPETQYF.

The CDR3 nucleotides read TGTGCCAGCAGTCAAGAATATAGCAATCAGCCCCAGCATTTT. Protein: CASSQEYSNQPQHF. The J gene is TRBJ1-5, the V gene TRBV6-1; D ambiguous. The CDR3 is 14 amino acids. The germline V gene encodes CDR1 MNHNS and CDR2 SASEGT. V was clipped by 5 bases and J by 0 bases, with 8 bases between them.

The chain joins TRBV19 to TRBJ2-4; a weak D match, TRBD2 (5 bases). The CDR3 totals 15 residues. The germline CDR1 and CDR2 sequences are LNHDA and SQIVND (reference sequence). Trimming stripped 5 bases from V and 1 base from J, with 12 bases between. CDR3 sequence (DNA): TGTGCCAGTAGTCCCCAGCGAGGGGCCAAAAACATTCAGTACTTC. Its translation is CASSPQRGAKNIQYF.